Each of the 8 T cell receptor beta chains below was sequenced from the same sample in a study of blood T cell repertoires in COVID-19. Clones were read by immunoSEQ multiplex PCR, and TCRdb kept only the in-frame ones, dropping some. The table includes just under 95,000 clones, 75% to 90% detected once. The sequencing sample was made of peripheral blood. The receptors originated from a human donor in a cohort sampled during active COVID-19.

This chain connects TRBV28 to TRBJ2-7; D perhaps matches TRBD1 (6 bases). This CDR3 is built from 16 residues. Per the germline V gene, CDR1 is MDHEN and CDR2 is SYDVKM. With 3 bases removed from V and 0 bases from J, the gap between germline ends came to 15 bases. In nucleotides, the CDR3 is TGTGCCAGCAGTTTCCATCGGCAGGGGAGCTCCTACGAGCAGTACTTC. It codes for CASSFHRQGSSYEQYF.

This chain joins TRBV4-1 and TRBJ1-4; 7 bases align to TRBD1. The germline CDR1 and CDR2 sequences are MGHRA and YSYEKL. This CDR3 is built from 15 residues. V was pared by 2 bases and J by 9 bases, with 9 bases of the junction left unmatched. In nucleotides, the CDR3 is TGCGCCAGCAGCCAAAACCGGGACAGCAGTCAAAAACTGTTTTTT. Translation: CASSQNRDSSQKLFF.

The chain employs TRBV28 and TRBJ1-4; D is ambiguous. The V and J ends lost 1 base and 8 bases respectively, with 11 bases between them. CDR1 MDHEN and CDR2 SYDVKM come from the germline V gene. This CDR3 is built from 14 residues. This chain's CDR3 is CASSLSRGLEKLFF. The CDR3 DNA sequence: TGTGCCAGCAGTTTATCTCGGGGTTTGGAAAAACTGTTTTTT.

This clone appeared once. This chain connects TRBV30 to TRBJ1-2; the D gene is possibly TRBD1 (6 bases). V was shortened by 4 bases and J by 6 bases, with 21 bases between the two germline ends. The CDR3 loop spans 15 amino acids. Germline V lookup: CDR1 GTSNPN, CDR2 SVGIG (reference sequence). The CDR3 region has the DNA TGTGCCTGGACCCTAAAACCCGGGACATCTCATGGCTACACCTTC. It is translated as CAWTLKPGTSHGYTF.

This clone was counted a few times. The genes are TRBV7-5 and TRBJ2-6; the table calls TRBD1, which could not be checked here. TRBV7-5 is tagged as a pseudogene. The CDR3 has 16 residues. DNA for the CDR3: TGTGTCAGAAGCGAGGACAGGCGCTCTGGGGCCAACGTCCTGACTTTC. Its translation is CVRSEDRRSGANVLTF.

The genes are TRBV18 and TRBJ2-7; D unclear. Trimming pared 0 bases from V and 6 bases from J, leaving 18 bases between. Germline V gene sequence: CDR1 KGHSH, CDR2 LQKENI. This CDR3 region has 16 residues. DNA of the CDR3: TGTGCCAGCTCACCACCGTCAGGCCGTGATTTAGGCGAGCAGTACTTC. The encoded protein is CASSPPSGRDLGEQYF.

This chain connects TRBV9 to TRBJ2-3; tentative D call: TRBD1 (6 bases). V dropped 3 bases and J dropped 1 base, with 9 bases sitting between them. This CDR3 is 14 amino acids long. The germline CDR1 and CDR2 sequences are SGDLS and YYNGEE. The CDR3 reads CASSDRTGTDTQYF. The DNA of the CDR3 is TGTGCCAGCAGCGACCGGACAGGCACAGATACGCAGTATTTT. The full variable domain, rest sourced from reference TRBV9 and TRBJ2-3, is DSGVTQTPKHLITATGQRVTLRCSPRSGDLSVYWYQQSLDQGLQFLIQYYNGEERAKGNILERFSAQQFPDLHSELNLSSLELGDSALYFCASSDRTGTDTQYFGPGTRLTVL.

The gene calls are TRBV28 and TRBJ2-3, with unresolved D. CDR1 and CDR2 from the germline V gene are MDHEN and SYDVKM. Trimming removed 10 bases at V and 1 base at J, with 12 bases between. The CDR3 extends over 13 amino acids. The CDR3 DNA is TGTGCCACTGAGGTCCCCGGCACAGATACGCAGTATTTT. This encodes CATEVPGTDTQYF. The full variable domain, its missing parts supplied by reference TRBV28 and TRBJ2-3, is DVKVTQSSRYLVKRTGEKVFLECVQDMDHENMFWYRQDPGLGLRLIYFSYDVKMKEKGDIPEGYSVSREKKERFSLILESASTNQTSMYLCATEVPGTDTQYFGPGTRLTVL.